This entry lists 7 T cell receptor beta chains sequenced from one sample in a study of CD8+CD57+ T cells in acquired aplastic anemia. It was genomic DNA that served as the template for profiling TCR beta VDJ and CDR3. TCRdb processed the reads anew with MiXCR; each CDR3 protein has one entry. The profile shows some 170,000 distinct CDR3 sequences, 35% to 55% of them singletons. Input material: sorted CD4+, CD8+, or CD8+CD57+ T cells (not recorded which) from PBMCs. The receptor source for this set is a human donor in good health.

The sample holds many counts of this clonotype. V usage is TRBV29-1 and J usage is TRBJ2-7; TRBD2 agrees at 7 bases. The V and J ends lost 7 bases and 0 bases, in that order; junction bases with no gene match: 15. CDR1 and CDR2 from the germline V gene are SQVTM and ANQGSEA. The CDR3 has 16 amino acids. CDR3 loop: CSGAGVSGRTSYEQYF. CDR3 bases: TGCAGCGGCGCGGGAGTGAGCGGCCGAACCTCCTACGAGCAGTACTTC.

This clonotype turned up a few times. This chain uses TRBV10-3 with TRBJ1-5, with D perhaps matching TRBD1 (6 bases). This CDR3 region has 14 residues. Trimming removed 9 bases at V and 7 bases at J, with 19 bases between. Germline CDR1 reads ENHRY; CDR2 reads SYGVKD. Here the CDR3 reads CAISRGEGEQPQHF. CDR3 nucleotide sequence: TGTGCCATATCAAGGGGTGAGGGGGAACAGCCCCAGCATTTT.

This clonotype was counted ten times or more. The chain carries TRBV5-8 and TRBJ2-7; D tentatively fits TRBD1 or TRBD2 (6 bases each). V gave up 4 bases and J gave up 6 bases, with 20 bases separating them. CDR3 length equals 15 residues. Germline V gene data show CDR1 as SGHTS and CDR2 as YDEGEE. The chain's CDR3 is CASSVNLGGVFEQYF. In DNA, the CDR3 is TGTGCCAGCAGCGTAAATCTGGGGGGCGTCTTCGAGCAGTACTTC.

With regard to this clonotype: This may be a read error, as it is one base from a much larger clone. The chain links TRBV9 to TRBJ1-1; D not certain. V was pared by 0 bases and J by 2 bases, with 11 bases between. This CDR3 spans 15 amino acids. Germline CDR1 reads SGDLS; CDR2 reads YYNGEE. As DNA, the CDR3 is TGTGCCAGCAGCGTAGGGGCTCCTAGAAACACTGAAGCTTTCTTT. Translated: CASSVGAPRNTEAFF. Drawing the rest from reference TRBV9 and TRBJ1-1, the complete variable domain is DSGVTQTPKHLITATGQRVTLRCSPRSGDLSVYWYQQSLDQGLQFLIQYYNGEERAKGNILERFSAQQFPDLHSELNLSSLELGDSALYFCASSVGAPRNTEAFFGQGTRLTVV.

CDR3 nucleotide sequence: TGTGCCAGCAGTGACGGCAGTCTATATGGCTACACCTTC. Protein: CASSDGSLYGYTF. The chain recombines TRBV2 with TRBJ1-2; unclear D gene. Germline V lookup: CDR1 SNHLY, CDR2 FYNNEI. V lost 3 bases, J lost 5 bases, and 10 bases lay in between. The CDR3 is made up of 13 amino acids.

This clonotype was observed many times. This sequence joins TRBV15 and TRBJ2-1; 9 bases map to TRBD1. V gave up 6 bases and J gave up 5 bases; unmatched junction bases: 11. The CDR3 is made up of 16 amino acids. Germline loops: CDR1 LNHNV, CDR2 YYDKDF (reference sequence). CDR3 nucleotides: TGTGCCACCAGAACGGACCGGGACAGGGTCCACAATGAGCAGTTCTTC. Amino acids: CATRTDRDRVHNEQFF.

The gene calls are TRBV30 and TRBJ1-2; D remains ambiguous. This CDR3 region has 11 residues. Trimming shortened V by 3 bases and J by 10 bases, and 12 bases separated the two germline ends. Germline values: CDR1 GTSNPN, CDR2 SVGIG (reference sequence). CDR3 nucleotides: TGTGCCTGGAGGGACGGTGTTGTCTACACCTTC. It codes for CAWRDGVVYTF.